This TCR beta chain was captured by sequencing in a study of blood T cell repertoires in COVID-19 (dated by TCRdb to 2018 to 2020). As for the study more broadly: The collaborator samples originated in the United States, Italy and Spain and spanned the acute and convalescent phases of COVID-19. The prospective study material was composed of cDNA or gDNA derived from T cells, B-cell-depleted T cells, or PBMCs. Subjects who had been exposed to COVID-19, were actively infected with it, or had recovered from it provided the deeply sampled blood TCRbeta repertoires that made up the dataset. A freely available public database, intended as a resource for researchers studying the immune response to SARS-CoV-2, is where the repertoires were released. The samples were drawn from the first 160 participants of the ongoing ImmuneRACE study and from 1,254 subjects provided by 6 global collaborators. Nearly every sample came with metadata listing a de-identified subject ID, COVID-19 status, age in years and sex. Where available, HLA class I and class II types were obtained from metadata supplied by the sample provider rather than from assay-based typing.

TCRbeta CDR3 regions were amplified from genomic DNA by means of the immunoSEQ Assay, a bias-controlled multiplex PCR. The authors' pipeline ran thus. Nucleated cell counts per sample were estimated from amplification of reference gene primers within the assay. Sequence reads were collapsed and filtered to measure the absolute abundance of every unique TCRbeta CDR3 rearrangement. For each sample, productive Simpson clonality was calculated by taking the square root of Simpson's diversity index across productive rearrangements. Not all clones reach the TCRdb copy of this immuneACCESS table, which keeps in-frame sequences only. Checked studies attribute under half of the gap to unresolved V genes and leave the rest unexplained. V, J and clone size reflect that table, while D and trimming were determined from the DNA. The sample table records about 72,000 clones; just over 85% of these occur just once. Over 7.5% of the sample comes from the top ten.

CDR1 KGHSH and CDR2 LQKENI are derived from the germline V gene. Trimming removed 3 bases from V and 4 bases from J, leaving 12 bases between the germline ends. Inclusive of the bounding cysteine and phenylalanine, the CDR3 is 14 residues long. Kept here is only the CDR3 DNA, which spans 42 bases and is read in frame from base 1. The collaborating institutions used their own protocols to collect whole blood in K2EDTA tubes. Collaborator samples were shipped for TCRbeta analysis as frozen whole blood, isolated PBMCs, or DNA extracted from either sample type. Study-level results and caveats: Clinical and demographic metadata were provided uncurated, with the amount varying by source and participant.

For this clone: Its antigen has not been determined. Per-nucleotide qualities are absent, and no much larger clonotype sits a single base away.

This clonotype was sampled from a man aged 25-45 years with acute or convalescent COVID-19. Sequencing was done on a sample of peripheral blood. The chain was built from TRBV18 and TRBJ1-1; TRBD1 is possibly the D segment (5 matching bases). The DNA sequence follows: TGTGCCAGCTCACCCAAAAGGGGTGGCACTGAAGCTTTCTTT. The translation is CASSPKRGGTEAFF.